The source of this T cell receptor (beta chain) is a study of blood T cells in healthy people across ages (dated by TCRdb to between 2015 and 2016). Regarding the study in general: In model experiments, roughly one uniquely barcoded TCR beta cDNA molecule per two T cells was captured by template switching. Age-related changes in TCR beta repertoire diversity were measured in the study by deep sequencing normalized with unique cDNA molecular identifiers. Donors were grouped into four age groups: young (average roughly 15 years), middle-aged (39), aged (around 62) and long-lived (around 82). Donors of different ages were randomly distributed across sequencing lanes to avoid experimental bias. For two donors (one aged 18 to 29 and one aged 80 or older), the study analyzed two additional independent replicas of 1 million unique cDNA reads from the same blood draw. Broad study findings and their caveats: A strong correlation was found between observed TCR beta diversity and the percentage of naive T cells measured by flow cytometry. Estimates of total diversity from one million sequenced T cells were regarded as lower bounds and underestimates. Compared with the aged group, the long-lived group had more naive CD4+ T cells, fewer expanded clones and increased TCR diversity, a pattern suggesting age selection. Because profiling used bulk unsorted PBMCs, naive and antigen-experienced compartments could not be compared conclusively. The CMV infection status of donors was not known, potentially confounding age-related changes in expanded clonotypes. As age increased, observed TCR beta diversity per million T cells dropped in a roughly linear way, and a significant reduction was already evident by age 40.

The method behind the library was 5' RACE. Sequenced using an Illumina HiSeq 2500. A second roughly 7 to 12 cycle PCR used a sample-barcoded 5' primer and a J-beta primer mix. Each TCR beta cDNA molecule received a unique molecular identifier from a template-switch 5' adaptor carrying 12 random nucleotides. Each sample yielded at least 2.5 million CDR3-containing paired-end reads. First-strand cDNA synthesis was performed from all RNA using the Mint cDNA synthesis kit, with priming by a TRBC-specific oligonucleotide. After uracil-DNA glycosylase treatment, a first 18-cycle PCR used universal primers M1SS and BC2_uni_R on all cDNA. For the original study's pipeline: Each sample was normalized by randomly selecting 1 million high-quality reads, each carrying a distinct molecular identifier. Reads sharing molecular identifiers were discarded rather than binned into consensus sequences. MiTCR, set to a Q25 quality threshold and the strictest error-elimination algorithm, was used for CDR3 identification, clonotype clustering and error correction. A nonparametric unseen species model using Euler transformation provided a lower-bound estimate of total TCR beta diversity. TCRdb ran its own pipeline on the public reads, namely fastp trimming at Q25 and MiXCR clone calling, and kept in-frame beta chains. Rows merge per CDR3 protein into single entries with the most common DNA and genes. The V and J calls were determined by TCRdb, not by the authors. This sample comprises roughly 2 million distinct CDR3 sequences, around 48% of them detected only once. The ten largest clonotypes hold 2.1% of the sample.

CDR1 and CDR2, looked up from the germline V gene, are MGHRA and YSYEKL. The CDR3, from cysteine to phenylalanine, totals 19 residues. Only the CDR3 DNA is retained, 57 bases long and in frame from the first base. V lost 1 base and J lost 4 bases; the stretch between them is 23 bases long. Donors were 40 or so systemically healthy Caucasian individuals from Russia aged roughly 6 to 100 years. Each donor gave ten milliliters of peripheral blood, collected into EDTA-treated Vacutainer tubes. PBMCs were isolated by Ficoll-Paque density-gradient centrifugation, with at least 6 million obtained per sample. Total RNA, at least 5 micrograms per sample, was extracted from PBMCs with Trizol reagent. For every donor, an aliquot of PBMCs went through flow cytometry to measure the percentages of naive CD45RAhigh/CD27high T cells. Concerning this clonotype itself: Which antigen it targets is not known. Base qualities were left out, and no much larger clone turns up one base away.

The receptor was isolated from a woman aged 40 to 50 in good health. This sequence uses TRBV4-1 and TRBJ1-5, with TRBD1 as a weak D call on 5 bases. The source material was blood. The CDR3 amino acid sequence is: CASSQVAAGTTVVNQPQHF. The DNA sequence is TGCGCCAGCAGCCAAGTCGCGGCGGGGACCACCGTGGTTAATCAGCCCCAGCATTTT.